These T cell receptor beta chains were read from a single sample in a study of neurological immune-mediated disorders. TCRdb re-derived calls from the 5' RACE reads in MiXCR, one entry per CDR3 protein. Of approximately 84,000 distinct CDR3 sequences in the sample, 4.3% were seen once. Source material: PBMCs. The receptor set was obtained from a woman in her sixties or seventies with multiple sclerosis. CDR3s include the opening cysteine and the closing phenylalanine or tryptophan. The order of the fields is J gene, CDR3 length, V gene, clone size, D gene, CDR3 protein, CDR3 DNA. D genes are given only for firm matches. Only some rows state a clone size, as once, few, many or a class for expanded clones.

J gene: TRBJ1-5; CDR3 length: 15; V gene: TRBV4-1; clone size: many; D gene: NA; CDR3 protein: CASSQEPTVSGPQHF; CDR3 DNA: TGCGCCAGCAGCCAAGAACCGACAGTTTCAGGGCCCCAGCATTTT
J gene: TRBJ2-5; CDR3 length: 16; V gene: TRBV5-1; clone size: many; D gene: TRBD1; CDR3 protein: CASSRGQGRLQETQYF; CDR3 DNA: TGCGCCAGCAGCAGGGGACAGGGTCGATTACAAGAGACCCAGTACTTC
J gene: TRBJ2-3; CDR3 length: 15; V gene: TRBV10-3; clone size: many; D gene: TRBD2; CDR3 protein: CAISEGLALTDTQYF; CDR3 DNA: TGTGCCATCAGCGAAGGACTAGCCCTCACAGATACGCAGTATTTT
J gene: TRBJ2-7; CDR3 length: 15; V gene: TRBV9; clone size: few; D gene: NA; CDR3 protein: CASSVGRGSSYEKYF; CDR3 DNA: NA
J gene: TRBJ1-2; CDR3 length: 15; V gene: TRBV20-1; clone size: many; D gene: NA; CDR3 protein: CSARNRGMENYGYTF; CDR3 DNA: TGCAGTGCTAGGAATCGGGGGATGGAAAACTATGGCTACACCTTC
J gene: TRBJ2-7; CDR3 length: 11; V gene: TRBV29-1; clone size: many; D gene: NA; CDR3 protein: CSVEWSYEQYF; CDR3 DNA: TGCAGCGTTGAATGGTCCTACGAGCAGTACTTC
J gene: TRBJ2-3; CDR3 length: 17; V gene: TRBV28; clone size: many; D gene: NA; CDR3 protein: CASSTRRTASRTDTQYF; CDR3 DNA: TGTGCCAGCAGTACCCGTAGGACAGCCTCACGCACAGATACGCAGTATTTT
J gene: TRBJ2-5; CDR3 length: 15; V gene: TRBV6-5; clone size: many; D gene: NA; CDR3 protein: CASSFSGVGQETQYF; CDR3 DNA: TGTGCCAGCAGTTTCTCAGGGGTTGGACAAGAGACCCAGTACTTC
J gene: TRBJ2-5; CDR3 length: 12; V gene: TRBV7-6; clone size: many; D gene: TRBD2; CDR3 protein: CASSLAGGAQYF; CDR3 DNA: TGTGCCAGCAGCTTAGCGGGAGGGGCCCAGTACTTC
J gene: TRBJ2-3; CDR3 length: 14; V gene: TRBV6-2/TRBV6-3; clone size: many; D gene: NA; CDR3 protein: CASSSGRVSDTQYF; CDR3 DNA: TGTGCCAGCAGTTCCGGGCGGGTCTCAGATACGCAGTATTTT
J gene: TRBJ1-2; CDR3 length: 14; V gene: TRBV15; clone size: many; D gene: NA; CDR3 protein: CATSRDSLAYGYTF; CDR3 DNA: TGTGCCACCAGCAGAGACAGCCTAGCCTATGGCTACACCTTC
J gene: TRBJ2-3; CDR3 length: 14; V gene: TRBV10-3; clone size: many; D gene: NA; CDR3 protein: CAISNRDTTDTQYF; CDR3 DNA: TGTGCCATCAGTAACCGGGACACTACAGATACGCAGTATTTT
J gene: TRBJ2-3; CDR3 length: 16; V gene: TRBV20-1; clone size: many; D gene: NA; CDR3 protein: CSALDFRGPESDTQYF; CDR3 DNA: TGCAGTGCCTTGGACTTTAGGGGCCCGGAATCAGATACGCAGTATTTT
J gene: TRBJ1-2; CDR3 length: 14; V gene: TRBV5-1; clone size: many; D gene: NA; CDR3 protein: CASSLVLSQYGYTF; CDR3 DNA: TGCGCCAGCAGCTTGGTTTTGTCTCAATATGGCTACACCTTC
J gene: TRBJ2-3; CDR3 length: 14; V gene: TRBV7-8; clone size: many; D gene: NA; CDR3 protein: CASSLVVAADTQYF; CDR3 DNA: TGTGCCAGCAGCTTAGTGGTGGCTGCAGATACGCAGTATTTT
J gene: TRBJ1-5; CDR3 length: 15; V gene: TRBV12-3/TRBV12-4; clone size: many; D gene: NA; CDR3 protein: CASSRQESSNQPQHF; CDR3 DNA: TGTGCCAGCAGTCGACAGGAATCTAGCAATCAGCCCCAGCATTTT
J gene: TRBJ2-7; CDR3 length: 12; V gene: TRBV6-1; clone size: NA; D gene: NA; CDR3 protein: CASSDPIDEQYF; CDR3 DNA: TGTGCCAGCAGTGACCCTATAGACGAGCAGTACTTC
J gene: TRBJ1-2; CDR3 length: 14; V gene: TRBV20-1; clone size: many; D gene: NA; CDR3 protein: CSARDGRTNYGYTF; CDR3 DNA: TGCAGTGCTAGAGATGGGAGGACTAACTATGGCTACACCTTC
J gene: TRBJ1-1; CDR3 length: 15; V gene: TRBV14; clone size: many; D gene: NA; CDR3 protein: CASSQRRSLNTEAFF; CDR3 DNA: TGTGCCAGCAGCCAGAGGCGCTCTCTGAACACTGAAGCTTTCTTT
J gene: TRBJ2-3; CDR3 length: 17; V gene: TRBV20-1; clone size: many; D gene: TRBD2; CDR3 protein: CSARDRRNSGGGHTQYF; CDR3 DNA: TGCAGTGCTAGAGATCGAAGGAATAGCGGGGGAGGTCATACGCAGTATTTT
J gene: TRBJ2-1; CDR3 length: 16; V gene: TRBV20-1; clone size: many; D gene: NA; CDR3 protein: CSARVGRLAGYNEQFF; CDR3 DNA: TGCAGTGCTAGAGTAGGCCGGCTAGCTGGCTACAATGAGCAGTTCTTC
J gene: TRBJ2-1; CDR3 length: 15; V gene: TRBV5-1; clone size: many; D gene: TRBD2; CDR3 protein: CASSPGLPPNILQFF; CDR3 DNA: TGCGCCAGCAGCCCGGGACTACCCCCCAACATCCTGCAGTTCTTC
J gene: TRBJ2-7; CDR3 length: 15; V gene: TRBV7-9; clone size: many; D gene: NA; CDR3 protein: CASSLANRGLYEQYF; CDR3 DNA: TGTGCCAGCAGCTTAGCGAACCGGGGGTTGTACGAGCAGTACTTC
J gene: TRBJ2-2; CDR3 length: 15; V gene: TRBV7-6; clone size: many; D gene: NA; CDR3 protein: CASSLGTENTGELFF; CDR3 DNA: TGTGCCAGCAGCTTAGGGACGGAGAACACCGGGGAGCTGTTTTTT
J gene: TRBJ1-5; CDR3 length: 15; V gene: TRBV5-1; clone size: many; D gene: NA; CDR3 protein: CASSLYGDSNQPQHF; CDR3 DNA: TGCGCCAGCAGCCTCTACGGGGATAGCAATCAGCCCCAGCATTTT
J gene: TRBJ1-3; CDR3 length: 13; V gene: TRBV20-1; clone size: many; D gene: TRBD1; CDR3 protein: CSAGQGPGNTIYF; CDR3 DNA: TGCAGTGCTGGACAGGGCCCTGGAAACACCATATATTTT
J gene: TRBJ2-7; CDR3 length: 12; V gene: TRBV7-2; clone size: many; D gene: TRBD2; CDR3 protein: CASSLGGGSQYF; CDR3 DNA: TGTGCCAGCAGCTTAGGCGGGGGATCCCAGTACTTC
J gene: TRBJ2-3; CDR3 length: 16; V gene: TRBV10-3; clone size: many; D gene: TRBD2; CDR3 protein: CAISETASGETDTQYF; CDR3 DNA: TGTGCCATCAGTGAGACGGCCAGCGGGGAAACAGATACGCAGTATTTT
J gene: TRBJ2-7; CDR3 length: 14; V gene: TRBV9; clone size: many; D gene: NA; CDR3 protein: CASGRQGSSYEQYF; CDR3 DNA: TGTGCCAGCGGGCGTCAGGGGTCATCCTACGAGCAGTACTTC
J gene: TRBJ1-1; CDR3 length: 17; V gene: TRBV20-1; clone size: many; D gene: NA; CDR3 protein: CSAGFRRKEELNTEAFF; CDR3 DNA: TGCAGTGCTGGCTTCAGGCGAAAGGAAGAACTAAACACTGAAGCTTTCTTT
J gene: TRBJ2-1; CDR3 length: 15; V gene: TRBV7-9; clone size: many; D gene: TRBD1; CDR3 protein: CASSYDRGLYNEQFF; CDR3 DNA: TGTGCCAGCAGCTACGACAGGGGGCTCTACAATGAGCAGTTCTTC
J gene: TRBJ2-3; CDR3 length: 16; V gene: TRBV5-1; clone size: NA; D gene: TRBD1; CDR3 protein: CASSLDVRGRENTQYF; CDR3 DNA: TGCGCCAGCAGCTTGGACGTCAGGGGGCGAGAGAATACGCAGTATTTT
J gene: TRBJ1-5; CDR3 length: 15; V gene: TRBV18; clone size: few; D gene: NA; CDR3 protein: CASSPVGQLNQPQHF; CDR3 DNA: TGTGCCAGCTCACCAGTCGGACAGCTCAATCAGCCCCAGCATTTT
J gene: TRBJ1-1; CDR3 length: 12; V gene: TRBV29-1; clone size: many; D gene: NA; CDR3 protein: CSGFGGNYEAFF; CDR3 DNA: TGCAGCGGATTCGGTGGGAACTATGAAGCTTTCTTT
J gene: TRBJ2-3; CDR3 length: 16; V gene: TRBV7-6; clone size: few; D gene: NA; CDR3 protein: CASSLANTARTDTQYF; CDR3 DNA: TGTGCCAGCAGCTTAGCGAACACAGCTCGCACAGATACGCAGTATTTT
J gene: TRBJ2-1; CDR3 length: 16; V gene: TRBV5-1; clone size: many; D gene: NA; CDR3 protein: CASSLDSLISHNEQFF; CDR3 DNA: TGCGCCAGCAGCTTGGACAGCCTCATTAGCCACAATGAGCAGTTCTTC
J gene: TRBJ2-7; CDR3 length: 14; V gene: TRBV5-1; clone size: many; D gene: TRBD1; CDR3 protein: CASRTGMSSYEQYF; CDR3 DNA: TGCGCCAGCAGGACAGGGATGAGCTCCTACGAGCAGTACTTC